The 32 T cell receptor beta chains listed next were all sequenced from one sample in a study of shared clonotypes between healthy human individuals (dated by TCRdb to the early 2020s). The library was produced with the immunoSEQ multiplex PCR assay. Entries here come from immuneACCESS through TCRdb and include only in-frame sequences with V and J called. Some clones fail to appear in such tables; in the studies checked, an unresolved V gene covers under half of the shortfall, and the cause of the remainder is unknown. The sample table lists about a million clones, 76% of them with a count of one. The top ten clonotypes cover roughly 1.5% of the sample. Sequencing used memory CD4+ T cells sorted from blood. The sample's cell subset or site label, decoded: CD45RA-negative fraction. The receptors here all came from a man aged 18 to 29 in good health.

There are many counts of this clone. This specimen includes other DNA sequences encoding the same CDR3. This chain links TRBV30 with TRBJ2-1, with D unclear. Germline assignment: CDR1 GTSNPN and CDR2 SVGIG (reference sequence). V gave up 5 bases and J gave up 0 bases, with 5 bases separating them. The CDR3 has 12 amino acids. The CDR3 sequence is CAWSGSYNEQFF. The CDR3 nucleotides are TGTGCCTGGTCGGGCTCCTACAATGAGCAGTTCTTC.

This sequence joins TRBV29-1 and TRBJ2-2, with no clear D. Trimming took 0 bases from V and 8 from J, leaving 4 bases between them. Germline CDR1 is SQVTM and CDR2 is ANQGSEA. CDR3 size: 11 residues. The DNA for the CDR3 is TGCAGCGTTGAAGATTTGGGGGAGCTGTTTTTT. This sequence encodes CSVEDLGELFF.

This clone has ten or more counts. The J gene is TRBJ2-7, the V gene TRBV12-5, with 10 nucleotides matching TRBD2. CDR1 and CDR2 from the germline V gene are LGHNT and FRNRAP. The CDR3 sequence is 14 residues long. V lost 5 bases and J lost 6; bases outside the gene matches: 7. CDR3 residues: CASGASGRLGEQYF. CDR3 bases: TGTGCTAGTGGTGCTAGCGGGAGATTAGGCGAGCAGTACTTC.

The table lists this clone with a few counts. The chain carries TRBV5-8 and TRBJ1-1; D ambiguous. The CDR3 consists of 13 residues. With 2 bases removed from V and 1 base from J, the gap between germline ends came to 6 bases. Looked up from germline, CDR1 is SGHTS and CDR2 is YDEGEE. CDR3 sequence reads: CASSLFSNTEAFF. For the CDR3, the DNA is TGTGCCAGCAGCTTATTTTCGAACACTGAAGCTTTCTTT.

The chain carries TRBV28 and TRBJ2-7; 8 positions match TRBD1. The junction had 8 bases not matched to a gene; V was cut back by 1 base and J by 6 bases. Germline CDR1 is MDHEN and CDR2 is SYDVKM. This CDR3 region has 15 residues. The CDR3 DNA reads TGTGCCAGCAGTTTATACTCGGACAGGGCAGGCGAGCAGTACTTC. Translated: CASSLYSDRAGEQYF.

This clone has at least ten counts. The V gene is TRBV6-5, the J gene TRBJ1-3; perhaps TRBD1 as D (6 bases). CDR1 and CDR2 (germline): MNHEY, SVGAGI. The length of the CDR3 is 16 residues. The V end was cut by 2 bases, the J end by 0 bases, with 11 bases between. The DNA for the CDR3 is TGTGCCAGCAGTTACACAGGGCTTATCTCTGGAAACACCATATATTTT. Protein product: CASSYTGLISGNTIYF.

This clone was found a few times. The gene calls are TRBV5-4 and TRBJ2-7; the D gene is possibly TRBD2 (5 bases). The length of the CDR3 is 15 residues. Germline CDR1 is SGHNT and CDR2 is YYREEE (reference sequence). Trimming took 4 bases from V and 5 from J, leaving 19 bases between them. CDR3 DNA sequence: TGTGCCAGCAGCCGGACTCCTGCAGCGGTGGACGAGCAGTACTTC. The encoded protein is CASSRTPAAVDEQYF.

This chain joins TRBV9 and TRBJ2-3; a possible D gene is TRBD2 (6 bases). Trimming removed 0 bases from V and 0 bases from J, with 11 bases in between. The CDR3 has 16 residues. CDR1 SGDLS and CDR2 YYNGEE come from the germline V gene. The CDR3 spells CASSVDLGLSTDTQYF. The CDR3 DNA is TGTGCCAGCAGCGTAGATCTAGGACTAAGCACAGATACGCAGTATTTT.

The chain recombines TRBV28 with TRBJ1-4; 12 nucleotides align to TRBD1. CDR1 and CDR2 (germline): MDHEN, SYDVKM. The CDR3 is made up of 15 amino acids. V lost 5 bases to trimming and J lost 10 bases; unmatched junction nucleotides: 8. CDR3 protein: CASSPRGQGARKLFF. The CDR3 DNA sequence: TGTGCCAGCAGTCCCCGGGGACAGGGGGCCCGAAAACTGTTTTTT.

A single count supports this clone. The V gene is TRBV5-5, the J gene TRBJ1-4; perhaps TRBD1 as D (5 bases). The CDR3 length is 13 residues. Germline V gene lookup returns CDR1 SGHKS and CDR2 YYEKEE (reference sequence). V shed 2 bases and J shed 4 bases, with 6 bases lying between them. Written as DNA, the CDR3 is TGTGCCAGCAGCTTCGACAGTAATGAAAAACTGTTTTTT. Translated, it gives CASSFDSNEKLFF.

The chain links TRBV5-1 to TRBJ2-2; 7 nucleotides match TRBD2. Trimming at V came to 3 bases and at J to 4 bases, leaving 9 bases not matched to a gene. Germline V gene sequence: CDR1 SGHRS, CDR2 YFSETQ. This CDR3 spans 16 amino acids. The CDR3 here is CASSSTGREPTGELFF. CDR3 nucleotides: TGCGCCAGCAGCTCTACGGGGAGGGAACCCACCGGGGAGCTGTTTTTT.

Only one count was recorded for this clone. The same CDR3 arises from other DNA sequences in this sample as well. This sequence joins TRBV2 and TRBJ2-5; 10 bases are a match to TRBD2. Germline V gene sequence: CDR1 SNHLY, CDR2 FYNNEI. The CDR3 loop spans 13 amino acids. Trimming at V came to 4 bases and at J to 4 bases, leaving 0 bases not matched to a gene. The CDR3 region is CASSGLAGETQYF. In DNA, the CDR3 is TGTGCCAGCAGTGGACTAGCGGGAGAGACCCAGTACTTC.

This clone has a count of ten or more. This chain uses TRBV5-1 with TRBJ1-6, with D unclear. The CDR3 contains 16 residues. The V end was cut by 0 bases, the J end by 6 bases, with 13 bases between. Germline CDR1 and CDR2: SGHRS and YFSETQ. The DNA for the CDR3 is TGCGCCAGCAGCTTGGGATGGACGGAGTCTAATTCACCCCTCCACTTT. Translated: CASSLGWTESNSPLHF.

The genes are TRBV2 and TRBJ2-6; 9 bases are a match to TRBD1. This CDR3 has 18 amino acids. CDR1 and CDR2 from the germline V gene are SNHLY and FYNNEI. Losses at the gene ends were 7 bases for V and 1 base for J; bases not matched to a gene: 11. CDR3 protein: CASILDGQGNSGANVLTF. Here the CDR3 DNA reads TGTGCCAGCATTTTAGACGGACAGGGGAATTCTGGGGCCAACGTCCTGACTTTC.

CDR3 DNA: TGTGCCATCAGTGAGGCGGGGGTTACTGGCTACACCTTC. Residues: CAISEAGVTGYTF. V is TRBV10-3 and J is TRBJ1-2, with D perhaps matching TRBD1 (5 bases). The V gene lost 2 bases and the J gene lost 7 bases, with 11 bases spanning the gap. Germline CDR1 and CDR2: ENHRY and SYGVKD. The CDR3 totals 13 residues.

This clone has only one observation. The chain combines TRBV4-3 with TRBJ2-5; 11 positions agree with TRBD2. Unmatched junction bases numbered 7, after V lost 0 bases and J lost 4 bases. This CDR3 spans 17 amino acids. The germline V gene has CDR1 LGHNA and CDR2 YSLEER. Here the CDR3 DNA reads TGCGCCAGCAGCCAAGAGTTGCTAGCGGGAGGTGGAGAGACCCAGTACTTC. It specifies CASSQELLAGGGETQYF.

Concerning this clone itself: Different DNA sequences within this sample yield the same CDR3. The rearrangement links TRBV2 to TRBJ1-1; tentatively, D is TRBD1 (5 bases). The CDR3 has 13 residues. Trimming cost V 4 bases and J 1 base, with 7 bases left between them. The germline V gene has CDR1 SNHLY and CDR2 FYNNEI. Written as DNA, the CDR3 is TGTGCCAGCAGTGGACAGAGGAACACTGAAGCTTTCTTT. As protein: CASSGQRNTEAFF.

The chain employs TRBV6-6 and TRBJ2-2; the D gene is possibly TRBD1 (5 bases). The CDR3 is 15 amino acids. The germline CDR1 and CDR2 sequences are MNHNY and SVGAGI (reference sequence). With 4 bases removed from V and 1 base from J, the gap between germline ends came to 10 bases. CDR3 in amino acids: CASSSRQLNTGELFF. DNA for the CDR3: TGTGCCAGCAGTTCCAGACAGCTGAACACCGGGGAGCTGTTTTTT.

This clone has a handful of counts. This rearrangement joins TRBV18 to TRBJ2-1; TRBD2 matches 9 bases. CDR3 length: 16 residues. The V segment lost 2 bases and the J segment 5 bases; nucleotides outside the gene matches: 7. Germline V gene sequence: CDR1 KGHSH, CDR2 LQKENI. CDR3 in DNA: TGTGCCAGCTCACCATCGCTAGTAGCGGGGGACAATGAGCAGTTCTTC. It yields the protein CASSPSLVAGDNEQFF.

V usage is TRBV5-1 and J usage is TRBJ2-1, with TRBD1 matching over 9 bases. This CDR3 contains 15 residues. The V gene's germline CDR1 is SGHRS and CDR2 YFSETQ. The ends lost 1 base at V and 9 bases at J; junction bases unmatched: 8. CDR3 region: CASSLIPTGGPEQFF. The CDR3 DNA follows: TGCGCCAGCAGCTTGATCCCTACAGGGGGCCCTGAGCAGTTCTTC.

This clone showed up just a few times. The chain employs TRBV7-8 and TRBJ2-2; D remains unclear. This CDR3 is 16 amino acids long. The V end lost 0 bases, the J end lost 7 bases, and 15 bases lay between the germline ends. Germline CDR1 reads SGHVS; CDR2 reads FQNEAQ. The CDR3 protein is CASSLALDSWIGELFF. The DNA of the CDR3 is TGTGCCAGCAGCTTAGCGCTAGATAGTTGGATCGGGGAGCTGTTTTTT.

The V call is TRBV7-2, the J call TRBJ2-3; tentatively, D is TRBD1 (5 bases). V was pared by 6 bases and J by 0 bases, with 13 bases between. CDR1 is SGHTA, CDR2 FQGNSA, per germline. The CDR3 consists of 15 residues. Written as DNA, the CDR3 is TGTGCCAGCAGAATGGGGCCGGTAAGCACAGATACGCAGTATTTT. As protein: CASRMGPVSTDTQYF. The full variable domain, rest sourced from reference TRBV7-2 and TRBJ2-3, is GAGVSQSPSNKVTEKGKDVELRCDPISGHTALYWYRQSLGQGLEFLIYFQGNSAPDKSGLPSDRFSAERTGGSVSTLTIQRTQQEDSAVYLCASRMGPVSTDTQYFGPGTRLTVL.

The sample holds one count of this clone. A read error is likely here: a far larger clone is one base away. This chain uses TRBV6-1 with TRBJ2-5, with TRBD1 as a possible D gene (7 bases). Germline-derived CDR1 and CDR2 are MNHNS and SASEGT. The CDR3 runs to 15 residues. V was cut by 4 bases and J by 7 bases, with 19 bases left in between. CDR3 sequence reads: CASSGGDSRLGTQYF. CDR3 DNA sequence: TGTGCCAGCAGTGGCGGGGACAGCCGCTTGGGGACCCAGTACTTC.

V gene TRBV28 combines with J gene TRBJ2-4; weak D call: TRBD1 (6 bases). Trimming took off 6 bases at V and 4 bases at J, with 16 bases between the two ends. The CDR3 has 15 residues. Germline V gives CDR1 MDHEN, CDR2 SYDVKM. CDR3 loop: CASSPSGTLKNIQYF. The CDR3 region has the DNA TGTGCCAGCAGCCCCTCTGGGACACTAAAAAACATTCAGTACTTC.

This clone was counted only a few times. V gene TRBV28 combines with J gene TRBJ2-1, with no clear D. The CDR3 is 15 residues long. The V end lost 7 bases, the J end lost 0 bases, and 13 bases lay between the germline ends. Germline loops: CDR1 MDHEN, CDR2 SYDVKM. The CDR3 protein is CASTREWSSYNEQFF. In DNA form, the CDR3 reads TGTGCCAGCACCCGAGAGTGGAGCTCCTACAATGAGCAGTTCTTC.

The CDR3 here is CASSLASGSSYEQYF. The CDR3 DNA sequence: TGTGCCAGCAGCTTGGCTAGCGGAAGCTCCTACGAGCAGTACTTC. The J gene is TRBJ2-7, the V gene TRBV7-8; 7 nucleotides align to TRBD2. V was clipped by 3 bases and J by 0 bases; unmatched bases: 5. This CDR3 region has 15 residues. Looked up from germline, CDR1 is SGHVS and CDR2 is FQNEAQ.

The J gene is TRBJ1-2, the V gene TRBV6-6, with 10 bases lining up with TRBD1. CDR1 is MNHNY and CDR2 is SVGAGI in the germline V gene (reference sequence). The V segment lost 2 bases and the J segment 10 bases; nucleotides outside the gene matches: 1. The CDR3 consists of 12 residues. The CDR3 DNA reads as TGTGCCAGCAGTTACGGGACAGGGGACTACACCTTC. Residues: CASSYGTGDYTF.

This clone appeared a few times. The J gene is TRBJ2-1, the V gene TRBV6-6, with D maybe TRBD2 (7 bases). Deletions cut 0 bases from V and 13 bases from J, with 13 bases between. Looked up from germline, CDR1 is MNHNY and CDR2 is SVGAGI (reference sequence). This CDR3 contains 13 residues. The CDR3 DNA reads TGTGCCAGCAGTTACTCGACTGCGGGGGCTCAGTTCTTC. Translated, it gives CASSYSTAGAQFF.

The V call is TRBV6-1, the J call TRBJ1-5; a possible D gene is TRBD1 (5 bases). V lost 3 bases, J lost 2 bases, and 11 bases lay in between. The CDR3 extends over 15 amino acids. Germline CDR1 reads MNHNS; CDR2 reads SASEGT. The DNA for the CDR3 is TGTGCCAGCAGTGACCGGGGGGGTGGCAATCAGCCCCAGCATTTT. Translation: CASSDRGGGNQPQHF.

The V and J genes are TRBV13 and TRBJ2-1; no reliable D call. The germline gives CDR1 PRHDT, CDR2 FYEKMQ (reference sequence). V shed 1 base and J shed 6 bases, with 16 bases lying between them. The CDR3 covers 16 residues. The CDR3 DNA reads TGTGCCAGCAGCTTAGATCCCAGGCTATATGGCAATGAGCAGTTCTTC. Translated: CASSLDPRLYGNEQFF.

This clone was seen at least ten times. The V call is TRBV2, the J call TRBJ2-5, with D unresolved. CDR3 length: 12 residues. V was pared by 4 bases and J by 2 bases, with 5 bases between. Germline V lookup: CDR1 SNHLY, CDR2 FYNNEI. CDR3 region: CASSARQETQYF. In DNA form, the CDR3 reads TGTGCCAGCAGTGCACGGCAAGAGACCCAGTACTTC.

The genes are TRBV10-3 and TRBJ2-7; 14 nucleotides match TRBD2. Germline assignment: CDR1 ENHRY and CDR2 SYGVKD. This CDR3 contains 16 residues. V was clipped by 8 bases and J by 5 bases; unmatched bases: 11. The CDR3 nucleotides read TGTGCCATCGCGGGACTAGCGGGAGTACTTCCTCACGAGCAGTACTTC. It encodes CAIAGLAGVLPHEQYF.